This T cell receptor (beta chain) was obtained from a study of blood T cell repertoires in COVID-19. At the level of the study: Nucleic acid was either cDNA or gDNA, and it came from T cells, B-cell-depleted T cells, or PBMCs.

Libraries were prepared by immunoSEQ multiplex PCR; TCRdb keeps only in-frame clonotypes and omits some of them. The sample holds hundreds of thousands of clones, 75% to 90% seen once. This clone was seen a handful of times. The V gene end was trimmed by 8 bases and the J gene end by 12 bases; junction bases not matched to a gene: 13. CDR3 length equals 13 residues. Looked up from germline, CDR1 is SGHTA and CDR2 is FQGNSA. The chain joins TRBV7-2 to TRBJ2-1; the match to TRBD2 covers 7 bases. Material: PBMCs or T cells enriched from blood (not recorded which). This TCR was sampled from a woman between 18 and 30 years old who had recovered from COVID-19. Written as DNA, the CDR3 is TGTGCCAGCCGACCCGGGACTACGGAGGGGCAGTTCTTC. This sequence encodes CASRPGTTEGQFF.